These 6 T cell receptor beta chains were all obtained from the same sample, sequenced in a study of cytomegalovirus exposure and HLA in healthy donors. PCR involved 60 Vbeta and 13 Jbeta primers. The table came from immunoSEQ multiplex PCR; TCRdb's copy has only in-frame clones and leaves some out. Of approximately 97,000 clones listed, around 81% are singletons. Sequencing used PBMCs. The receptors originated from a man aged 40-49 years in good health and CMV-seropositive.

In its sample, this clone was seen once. CDR3 residues: CASSYSSGGLYNEQFF. In DNA, the CDR3 is TGTGCCAGCAGTTACTCGTCGGGGGGCCTATACAATGAGCAGTTCTTC. The chain carries TRBV6-5 and TRBJ2-1, with D possibly matching TRBD2 (7 bases). V was cut by 0 bases and J by 4 bases, with 13 bases left in between. CDR3 length: 16 residues. Per the germline V gene, CDR1 is MNHEY and CDR2 is SVGAGI.

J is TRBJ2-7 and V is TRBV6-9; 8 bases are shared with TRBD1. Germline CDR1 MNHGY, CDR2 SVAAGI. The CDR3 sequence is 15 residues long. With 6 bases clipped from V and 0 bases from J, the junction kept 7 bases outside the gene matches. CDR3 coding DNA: TGTGCCAGCAGGCTACGTGACAGGGGCTCCTACGAGCAGTACTTC. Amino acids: CASRLRDRGSYEQYF.

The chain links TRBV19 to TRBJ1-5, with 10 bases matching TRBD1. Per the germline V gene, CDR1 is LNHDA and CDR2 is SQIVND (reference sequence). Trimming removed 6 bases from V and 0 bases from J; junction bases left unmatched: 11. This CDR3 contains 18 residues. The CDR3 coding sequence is TGTGCCAGTAGCCAACGGACAGGGGGAAGCTATAGCAATCAGCCCCAGCATTTT. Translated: CASSQRTGGSYSNQPQHF.

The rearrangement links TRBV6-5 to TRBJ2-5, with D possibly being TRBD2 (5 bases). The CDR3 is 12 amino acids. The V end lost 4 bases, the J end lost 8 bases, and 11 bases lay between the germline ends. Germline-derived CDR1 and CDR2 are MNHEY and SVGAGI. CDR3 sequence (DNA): TGTGCCAGCAGTTTCGCTGGGAGTACCCAGTACTTC. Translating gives CASSFAGSTQYF.

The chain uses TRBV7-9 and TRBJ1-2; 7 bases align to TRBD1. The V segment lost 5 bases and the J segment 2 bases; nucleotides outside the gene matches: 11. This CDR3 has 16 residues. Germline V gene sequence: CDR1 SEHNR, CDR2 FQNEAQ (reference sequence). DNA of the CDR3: TGTGCCAGCAGCCCAACAATCGGGACAGAAAACTATGGCTACACCTTC. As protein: CASSPTIGTENYGYTF.

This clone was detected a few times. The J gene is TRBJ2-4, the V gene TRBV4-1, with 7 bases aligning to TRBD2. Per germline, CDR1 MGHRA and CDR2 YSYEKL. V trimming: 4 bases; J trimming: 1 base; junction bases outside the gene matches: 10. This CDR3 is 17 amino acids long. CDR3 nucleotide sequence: TGCGCCAGCAGCCCGGGGAGGGGAGGGCCGGCCAAAAACATTCAGTACTTC. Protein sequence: CASSPGRGGPAKNIQYF.